This T cell receptor beta chain stems from a study of T cells expressing NK-cell markers. Study results and limitations: Whether expanded NKG2C-expressing T cell clones recognize HCMV is unknown.

TCRdb re-called the 5' RACE reads; every CDR3 protein appears as one record, without DNA. The sample has about 550,000 distinct CDR3 sequences, and its top ten clones hold 3% to 4.5%. Germline V gives CDR1 SGHTA, CDR2 FQGNSA. This CDR3 comprises 15 residues. As concerns this clonotype: Its antigen is unidentified.

The sequenced material came from blood T cells: a sorted CD56 or NKG2C T cell subset, CD4+ or CD8+ T cells, or bulk PBMC T cells (not recorded which). This receptor was identified in a young man in good health. The chain is built from TRBV7-2 and TRBJ2-2; TCRdb reports TRBD1, a call that lacks DNA to check it against. CDR3 region: CASSRTGGREGELFF.